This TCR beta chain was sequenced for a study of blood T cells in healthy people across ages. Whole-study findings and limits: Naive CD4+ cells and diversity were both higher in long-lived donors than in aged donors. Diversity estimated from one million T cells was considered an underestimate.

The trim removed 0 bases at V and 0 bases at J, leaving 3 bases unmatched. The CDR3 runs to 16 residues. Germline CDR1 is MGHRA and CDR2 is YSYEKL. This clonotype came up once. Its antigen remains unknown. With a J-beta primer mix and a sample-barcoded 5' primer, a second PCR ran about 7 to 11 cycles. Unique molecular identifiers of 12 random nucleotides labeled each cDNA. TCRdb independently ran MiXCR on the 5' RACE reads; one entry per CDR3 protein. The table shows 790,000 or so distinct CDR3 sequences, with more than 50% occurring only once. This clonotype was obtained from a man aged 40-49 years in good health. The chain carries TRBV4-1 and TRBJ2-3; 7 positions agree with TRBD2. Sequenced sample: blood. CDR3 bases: TGCGCCAGCAGCCAAGACAGCGGGGATAGCACAGATACGCAGTATTTT. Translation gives CASSQDSGDSTDTQYF.